The next 25 T cell receptor beta chains were all read from a single sample in a study of shared clonotypes between healthy human individuals (dated by TCRdb to 2018 to 2021). Libraries were built with the immunoSEQ multiplex PCR assay. Not all clones reach the TCRdb copy of this immuneACCESS table, which keeps in-frame sequences only. Checked studies attribute under half of the gap to unresolved V genes and leave the rest unexplained. The sample includes about 2 million clones, with 90% to 95% observed a single time. 0.1% to 0.15% of the sample is taken by the ten largest. Sequencing was done on a sample of naive CD4+ T cells sorted from blood. Read against the paper, the sample's cell subset or site label means: CD45RA+ positively selected. The receptor set was obtained from a man in his late teens or twenties in good health.

The rearrangement joins TRBV29-1 to TRBJ2-7, with a possible D match to TRBD1 (5 bases). Per the germline V gene, CDR1 is SQVTM and CDR2 is ANQGSEA. V shed 0 bases and J shed 4 bases, with 13 bases lying between them. This CDR3 spans 14 amino acids. As DNA, the CDR3 is TGCAGCGTTGAAGATTCAGACAGAAAATACGAGCAGTACTTC. This translates into CSVEDSDRKYEQYF.

This sequence joins TRBV6-1 and TRBJ2-7; tentative D call: TRBD1 (6 bases). CDR1 is MNHNS and CDR2 is SASEGT in the germline V gene. The CDR3 spans 15 residues. V was cut by 0 bases and J by 0 bases, with 9 bases left in between. The CDR3 bases are TGTGCCAGCAGTGAAGCCGGGACATTCTCCTACGAGCAGTACTTC. It codes for CASSEAGTFSYEQYF.

The CDR3 DNA reads TGCGCCAGCAGCCGAGACGAGGAGGCCTACAATGAGCAGTTCTTC. Encoded protein: CASSRDEEAYNEQFF. The chain combines TRBV4-3 with TRBJ2-1, with D possibly being TRBD2 (5 bases). The V and J ends lost 4 bases and 2 bases respectively, with 12 bases between them. CDR3 length equals 15 residues. Germline V gives CDR1 LGHNA, CDR2 YSLEER.

This clone occurred once. The chain couples TRBV5-4 to TRBJ2-1; 9 positions match TRBD2. The CDR3 has 15 amino acids. The junction had 10 bases not matched to a gene; V was cut back by 4 bases and J by 8 bases. CDR1 and CDR2 from the germline V gene are SGHNT and YYREEE (reference sequence). The CDR3 reads CASSRGGLAGYEQFF. The DNA of the CDR3 is TGTGCCAGCAGCCGGGGGGGACTAGCAGGCTATGAGCAGTTCTTC.

This rearrangement joins TRBV28 to TRBJ2-7, with 9 bases fitting TRBD1. V lost 0 bases, J lost 6 bases, and 6 bases stayed unmatched. The CDR3 spans 15 residues. The germline V gene has CDR1 MDHEN and CDR2 SYDVKM. CDR3 nucleotide sequence: TGTGCCAGCAGTTTATGGGGGACAGGGTTGGTCGAGCAGTACTTC. Residues: CASSLWGTGLVEQYF.

The chain couples TRBV12-5 to TRBJ2-1; 7 bases match TRBD2. The CDR3 totals 14 residues. V gave up 7 bases and J gave up 1 base; unmatched junction bases: 4. Germline CDR1 LGHNT, CDR2 FRNRAP. DNA for the CDR3: TGTGCTAGTGAAGCTAGCGGTTCCTACAATGAGCAGTTCTTC. Its protein is CASEASGSYNEQFF.

The CDR3 spells CAWSVTGPGPRPRGEAFF. In nucleotides, the CDR3 is TGTGCCTGGAGTGTAACCGGGCCGGGTCCAAGACCTCGCGGTGAAGCTTTCTTT. The genes are TRBV30 and TRBJ1-1, with D unresolved. This CDR3 comprises 18 residues. The V gene's germline CDR1 is GTSNPN and CDR2 SVGIG (reference sequence). V lost 0 bases, J lost 7 bases, and 27 bases lay in between.

This sequence joins TRBV11-2 and TRBJ2-1; the D gene is possibly TRBD2 (6 bases). CDR1 is SGHAT and CDR2 is FQNNGV in the germline V gene. CDR3 size: 14 residues. Trimming took 5 bases from V and 6 from J, leaving 14 bases between them. In nucleotides, the CDR3 is TGTGCCAGCAGCCATCCGGGACTGGGCAATGAGCAGTTCTTC. It translates to CASSHPGLGNEQFF.

The count of this clone is one. The rearrangement links TRBV7-9 to TRBJ2-1, with D maybe TRBD2 (6 bases). CDR1 and CDR2 from the germline V gene are SEHNR and FQNEAQ (reference sequence). Trimming cost V 7 bases and J 0 bases, with 22 bases left between them. The length of the CDR3 is 18 residues. CDR3 in amino acids: CASTPSSGTVSSYNEQFF. Here the CDR3 DNA reads TGTGCCAGCACCCCCTCTTCCGGGACTGTGAGCTCCTACAATGAGCAGTTCTTC.

The chain recombines TRBV11-3 with TRBJ2-7; D gene ambiguous. The CDR3 loop spans 14 amino acids. CDR1 SGHNT and CDR2 YENEEA come from the germline V gene. The V end was cut by 4 bases, the J end by 2 bases, with 12 bases between. The CDR3 DNA sequence: TGTGCCAGCAGCTCCGACGGAACTCCCTACGAGCAGTACTTC. It specifies CASSSDGTPYEQYF.

The J gene is TRBJ2-3, the V gene TRBV5-1; the D is unclear. V lost 4 bases and J 4 bases, leaving 19 bases between the germline ends. Germline CDR1 and CDR2: SGHRS and YFSETQ. The CDR3 length is 16 residues. For the CDR3, the DNA is TGCGCCAGCAGCCACGGAGCTACTAAGGGCTCAGATACGCAGTATTTT. Its translation is CASSHGATKGSDTQYF.

Details on this clone: The same CDR3 is also encoded by other DNA sequences in this sample. The chain recombines TRBV5-1 with TRBJ1-2; 12 bases map to TRBD1. CDR1 and CDR2 from the germline V gene are SGHRS and YFSETQ. The ends lost 4 bases at V and 7 bases at J; junction bases unmatched: 5. The CDR3 extends over 14 amino acids. The CDR3 DNA reads as TGCGCCAGCAGCCCCGGGACAGGGGGCTCTGGCTACACCTTC. Amino acids: CASSPGTGGSGYTF. The entire variable domain, with the rest obtained from reference TRBV5-1 and TRBJ1-2, is as follows: KAGVTQTPRYLIKTRGQQVTLSCSPISGHRSVSWYQQTPGQGLQFLFEYFSETQRNKGNFPGRFSGRQFSNSRSEMNVSTLELGDSALYLCASSPGTGGSGYTFGSGTRLTVV.

This chain links TRBV6-1 with TRBJ1-6; TRBD1 is a possible D gene (6 bases). Between the trimmed V and J ends, which lost 5 bases and 9 bases, there was a span of 11 bases. Germline lookup yields CDR1 MNHNS and CDR2 SASEGT. CDR3 size: 13 residues. The CDR3 spells CASSQTGLSPLHF. The DNA of the CDR3 is TGTGCCAGCAGTCAGACAGGCCTTTCACCCCTCCACTTT.

The chain combines TRBV6-5 with TRBJ1-1; 7 nucleotides agree with TRBD1. The CDR3 is made up of 13 amino acids. CDR1 and CDR2 from the germline V gene are MNHEY and SVGAGI. V trimming: 5 bases; J trimming: 3 bases; junction bases outside the gene matches: 3. The CDR3 here is CASSNRGDTEAFF. CDR3 in DNA: TGTGCCAGCAGTAACAGGGGAGACACTGAAGCTTTCTTT.

The chain joins TRBV5-6 to TRBJ2-5; unclear D gene. The germline CDR1 and CDR2 sequences are SGHDT and YYEEEE. CDR3 length: 11 residues. The V and J ends lost 3 bases and 5 bases respectively, with 5 bases between them. The CDR3 DNA is TGTGCCAGCAGCTATCGGGAGACCCAGTACTTC. As protein: CASSYRETQYF.

The rearrangement uses TRBV4-1 and TRBJ2-1; 8 nucleotides align to TRBD2. The CDR3 has 16 residues. Germline CDR1 reads MGHRA; CDR2 reads YSYEKL. The junction had 9 bases not matched to a gene; V was cut back by 1 base and J by 7 bases. The CDR3 loop is CASSQGPTSVKNEQFF. Here the CDR3 DNA reads TGCGCCAGCAGCCAAGGCCCGACTAGCGTTAAGAATGAGCAGTTCTTC.

The gene calls are TRBV6-1 and TRBJ1-6; a possible D gene is TRBD1 (5 bases). The V and J ends lost 6 bases and 8 bases respectively, with 17 bases between them. This CDR3 region has 15 residues. From germline, CDR1 is MNHNS and CDR2 SASEGT. The chain's CDR3 is CASRPPGLAHSPLHF. The DNA of the CDR3 is TGTGCCAGCAGACCTCCGGGACTAGCCCATTCACCCCTCCACTTT.

V and J are TRBV7-9 and TRBJ1-4; TRBD1 matches 8 bases. In germline, CDR1 is SEHNR, CDR2 FQNEAQ (reference sequence). The J segment lost 7 bases and the V segment lost 1 base, leaving 8 bases of the junction unmatched. The CDR3 totals 16 residues. The CDR3 here is CASSLGSAGGVEKLFF. The DNA of the CDR3 is TGTGCCAGCAGCTTAGGTTCGGCAGGGGGCGTTGAAAAACTGTTTTTT. Full variable domain (missing parts from reference TRBV7-9 and TRBJ1-4): DTGVSQNPRHKITKRGQNVTFRCDPISEHNRLYWYRQTLGQGPEFLTYFQNEAQLEKSRLLSDRFSAERPKGSFSTLEIQRTEQGDSAMYLCASSLGSAGGVEKLFFGSGTQLSVL.

The chain uses TRBV5-1 and TRBJ1-1; D unclear. The CDR3 sequence is 15 residues long. The germline gives CDR1 SGHRS, CDR2 YFSETQ. V shed 0 bases and J shed 0 bases, with 9 bases lying between them. DNA for the CDR3: TGCGCCAGCAGCTTGGAGCGCGTAATGAACACTGAAGCTTTCTTT. It is translated as CASSLERVMNTEAFF.

A word on this clone: Within the sample, other DNA sequences also encode this same CDR3. The genes are TRBV5-1 and TRBJ2-6, with D perhaps matching TRBD1 or TRBD2 (5 bases each). From germline, CDR1 is SGHRS and CDR2 YFSETQ. Trimming removed 4 bases at V and 1 base at J, with 6 bases between. This CDR3 is 14 amino acids long. The CDR3 reads CASSGGSGANVLTF. The CDR3 nucleotides read TGCGCCAGCAGCGGGGGATCTGGGGCCAACGTCCTGACTTTC.

This clone was detected once. The chain uses TRBV5-3 and TRBJ2-5, with 7 bases identical to TRBD1. TRBV5-3 has ORF status, its function being uncertain. The CDR3 is made up of 17 amino acids. Trimming cost V 4 bases and J 4 bases; bases outside gene matches: 16. This CDR3 is CARSPTWLTGKGETQYF. In DNA, the CDR3 is TGTGCCAGAAGCCCCACTTGGTTGACAGGGAAGGGAGAGACCCAGTACTTC.

Turning to this clone: Other DNA sequences in the same sample also yield this CDR3. The rearrangement links TRBV7-3 to TRBJ2-1; 8 nucleotides match TRBD1. The CDR3 is 15 residues long. V was pared by 2 bases and J by 2 bases, with 2 bases of the junction left unmatched. Germline CDR1 SGHTA, CDR2 FQGTGA. CDR3 nucleotide sequence: TGTGCCAGCAGCTTAGACAGGGGAACCTACAATGAGCAGTTCTTC. As protein: CASSLDRGTYNEQFF. The full variable domain, its missing parts supplied by reference TRBV7-3 and TRBJ2-1, is GAGVSQTPSNKVTEKGKYVELRCDPISGHTALYWYRQSLGQGPEFLIYFQGTGAADDSGLPNDRFFAVRPEGSVSTLKIQRTERGDSAVYLCASSLDRGTYNEQFFGPGTRLTVL.

The chain joins TRBV12-5 to TRBJ2-1; D gene uncertain. This CDR3 is 14 amino acids long. Germline CDR1 is LGHNT and CDR2 is FRNRAP. Trimming left V 5 bases short and J 6 bases short, with 14 bases between. The CDR3: CASGPPPVLNEQFF. CDR3 in DNA: TGTGCTAGTGGTCCACCCCCGGTCCTCAATGAGCAGTTCTTC. Looking up the rest from reference TRBV12-5 and TRBJ2-1 gives the full variable domain: DARVTQTPRHKVTEMGQEVTMRCQPILGHNTVFWYRQTMMQGLELLAYFRNRAPLDDSGMPKDRFSAEMPDATLATLKIQPSEPRDSAVYFCASGPPPVLNEQFFGPGTRLTVL.

This clone occurred once. This sequence joins TRBV2 and TRBJ2-7; no reliable D call. The CDR3 sequence is 13 residues long. Germline V gene lookup returns CDR1 SNHLY and CDR2 FYNNEI. With 3 bases removed from V and 7 bases from J, the gap between germline ends came to 13 bases. The CDR3 spells CASSEPAIWEQYF. The CDR3, as DNA: TGTGCCAGCAGTGAGCCGGCAATCTGGGAGCAGTACTTC.

This chain connects TRBV14 to TRBJ2-5, with TRBD2 identical over 14 bases. CDR3 length equals 16 residues. Germline CDR1 and CDR2: SGHDN and FVKESK. The V segment lost 0 bases and the J segment 3 bases; nucleotides outside the gene matches: 0. For the CDR3, the DNA is TGTGCCAGCAGCCAAGAGGGACTAGCGGGAGAAGAGACCCAGTACTTC. Protein product: CASSQEGLAGEETQYF.